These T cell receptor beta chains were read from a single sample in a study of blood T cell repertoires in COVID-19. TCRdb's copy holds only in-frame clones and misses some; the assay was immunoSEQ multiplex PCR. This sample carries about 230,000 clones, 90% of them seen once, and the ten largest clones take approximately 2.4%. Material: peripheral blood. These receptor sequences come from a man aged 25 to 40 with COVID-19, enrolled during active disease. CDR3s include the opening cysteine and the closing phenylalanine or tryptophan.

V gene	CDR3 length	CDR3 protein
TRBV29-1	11	CSVDRSYGYTF
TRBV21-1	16	CASSKKGGGRVNGAFF
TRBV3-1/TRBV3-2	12	CASSQQGTEAFF
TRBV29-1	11	CSVVTGDGYTF
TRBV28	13	CASSASGTYEQYF
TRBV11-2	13	CASVGAGPYEQYF
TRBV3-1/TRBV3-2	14	CASSQAAGGNEQFF
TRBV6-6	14	CASSLQGADYGYTF
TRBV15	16	CATSPGTGASNTEAFF
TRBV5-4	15	CASSFPPWTADEQFF
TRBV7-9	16	CASSLEGDREVHGYTF
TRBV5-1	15	CASSFRGLAGNEQYF
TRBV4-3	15	CASSEEEGGNQPQHF
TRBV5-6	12	CASSLIQASQYF
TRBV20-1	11	CSARGPSGAFF
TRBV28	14	CASRNPGGTYEQYF
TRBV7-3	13	CASSLNGGEKLFF
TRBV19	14	CASSETSGIRSQYF
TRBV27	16	CASSLRGGFASYEQYF
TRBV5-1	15	CASRWTSGSSYEQYF
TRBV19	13	CASSILGAYGYTF
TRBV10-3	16	CAISEFGQAGTGELFF
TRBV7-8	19	CASSLFVGTGAYSNQPQHF
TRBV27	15	CASSSRTGVPGEQYF
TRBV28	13	CASSLDTNTEAFF
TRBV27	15	CASSLGDRGNTEAFF
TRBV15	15	CATSRDWDSFYGYTF
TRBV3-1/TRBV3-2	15	CASSLSHRQNTEAFF
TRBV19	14	CASRWGGSNTEAFF
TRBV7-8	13	CASSFRQGYEQYF
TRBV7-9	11	CASSLEGVLYF